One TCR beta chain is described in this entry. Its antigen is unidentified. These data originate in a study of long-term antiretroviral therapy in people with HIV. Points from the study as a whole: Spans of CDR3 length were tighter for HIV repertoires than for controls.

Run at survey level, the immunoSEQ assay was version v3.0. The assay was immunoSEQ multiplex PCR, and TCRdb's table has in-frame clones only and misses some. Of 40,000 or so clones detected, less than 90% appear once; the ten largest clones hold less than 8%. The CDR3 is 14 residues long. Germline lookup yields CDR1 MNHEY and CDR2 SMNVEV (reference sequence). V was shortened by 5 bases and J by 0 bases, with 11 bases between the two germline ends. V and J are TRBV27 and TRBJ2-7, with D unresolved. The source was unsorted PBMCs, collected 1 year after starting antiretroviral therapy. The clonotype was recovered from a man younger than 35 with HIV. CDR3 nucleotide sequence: TGTGCCAGCAGTCGCGGTGGCTACTCCTACGAGCAGTACTTC. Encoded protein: CASSRGGYSYEQYF.